The rows below give T cell receptor beta chains drawn from one sample of a study of persistence of HIV-infected CD4 T cells. Clones were sequenced by immunoSEQ multiplex PCR, and TCRdb holds only the in-frame ones, with some missing. This table holds about 35,000 clones, more than 75% found once. For these receptors, no antigen is known. The sample here was cultured CD4+ T cells from PBMCs, taken from a patient who received antiretroviral therapy. These receptors came from an adult with HIV. The donor label of this sample is uncertain. CDR3s include the opening cysteine and the closing phenylalanine or tryptophan. The D gene is left open where the match is weak. Size values are once, few and many counts, or a class for expanded clones, and some rows have none.

CDR3	DNA	V	J	D	size
CASSQETSSYNSPLHF	TGTGCCAGCAGCCAAGAAACAAGCTCCTATAATTCACCCCTCCACTTT	TRBV4-2	TRBJ1-6	-	-
CASSRGMQETQYF	TGTGCCAGCTCACGGGGTATGCAAGAGACCCAGTACTTC	TRBV18	TRBJ2-5	-	-
CAWSKDSYEQYF	TGTGCCTGGAGTAAGGACAGCTACGAGCAGTACTTC	TRBV30	TRBJ2-7	-	-
CASSQEGYRDTQYF	TGTGCCAGCAGCCAAGAGGGGTATAGGGATACGCAGTATTTT	TRBV14	TRBJ2-3	-	-
CASSPGGGSSYEQYF	TGTGCCAGCAGCCCGGGGGGGGGTAGCTCCTACGAGCAGTACTTC	TRBV5-4	TRBJ2-7	TRBD2	-
CASSRSDRGPQPQHF	TGTGCCAGTAGCCGCTCCGACAGGGGGCCTCAGCCCCAGCATTTT	TRBV19	TRBJ1-5	TRBD1	-
CASRLGRSYNEQFF	TGTGCCAGCCGTTTAGGACGCTCCTACAATGAGCAGTTCTTC	TRBV6-6	TRBJ2-1	-	-
CATSRDPGEGNIQYF	TGTGCCACCAGCAGAGACCCAGGGGAGGGGAACATTCAGTACTTC	TRBV15	TRBJ2-4	-	-
CASSQGGRISGANVLTF	TGCGCCAGCAGCCAAGGGGGACGGATCTCTGGGGCCAACGTCCTGACTTTC	TRBV10-1	TRBJ2-6	-	-
CASGTPNLYNEQFF	TGTGCCAGCGGGACCCCTAACTTATACAATGAGCAGTTCTTC	TRBV6-5	TRBJ2-1	-	-
CASSIGGNSPLHF	TGTGCCAGTAGTATAGGGGGTAATTCACCCCTCCACTTT	TRBV19	TRBJ1-6	-	-
CASSQENGANEQYF	TGTGCCAGCAGCCAAGAAAACGGGGCAAACGAGCAGTACTTC	TRBV3-1/TRBV3-2	TRBJ2-7	-	-
CASSMDVPRVGEKLFF	TGTGCCAGTAGTATGGACGTCCCCAGGGTTGGAGAAAAACTGTTTTTT	TRBV19	TRBJ1-4	-	few
CASSLDVTTSVPTYNEQFF	TGTGCCAGCAGCTTAGATGTGACTACATCAGTTCCCACCTACAATGAGCAGTTCTTC	TRBV11-2	TRBJ2-1	-	-
CASSRLAGANTGELFF	TGTGCCAGCAGCCGCCTAGCGGGTGCGAACACCGGGGAGCTGTTTTTT	TRBV7-6	TRBJ2-2	TRBD2	-
CASSSHRTGDSNQPQHF	TGTGCCAGCAGCTCCCACAGGACAGGGGATAGCAATCAGCCCCAGCATTTT	TRBV7-9	TRBJ1-5	TRBD1	-
CASSSKRAGELFF	TGTGCCAGCAGTTCTAAGCGGGCCGGGGAGCTGTTTTTT	TRBV13	TRBJ2-2	-	-
CASRKGAMNTEAFF	TGTGCCAGCAGGAAGGGGGCAATGAACACTGAAGCTTTCTTT	TRBV7-9	TRBJ1-1	TRBD1	-
CASSRTGRFYGYTF	TGTGCCAGCAGTAGGACAGGGAGATTTTATGGCTACACCTTC	TRBV6-5	TRBJ1-2	TRBD1	-
CASSLGRWEKLFF	TGTGCCAGCAGTTTGGGTCGGTGGGAAAAACTGTTTTTT	TRBV12-3/TRBV12-4	TRBJ1-4	-	-
CASSPPPRGNEQFF	TGTGCCAGTAGTCCACCACCACGGGGGAATGAGCAGTTCTTC	TRBV19	TRBJ2-1	-	-
CAISVGGMESKNIQYF	TGTGCCATCAGTGTTGGTGGGATGGAGTCCAAAAACATTCAGTACTTC	TRBV10-3	TRBJ2-4	-	-
CANRDGRAYGYTF	TGTGCCAACAGGGACGGACGGGCCTATGGCTACACCTTC	TRBV28	TRBJ1-2	-	-
CATSEWGTGELFF	TGTGCCACCAGTGAGTGGGGGACCGGGGAGCTGTTTTTT	TRBV24-1	TRBJ2-2	-	-
CASSRTGHGYTF	TGTGCCAGCAGCCGGACAGGGCATGGCTACACCTTC	TRBV3-1/TRBV3-2	TRBJ1-2	TRBD1	-
CASSWTTGAYEQYF	TGTGCCAGCAGTTGGACTACCGGGGCCTACGAGCAGTACTTC	TRBV6-5	TRBJ2-7	-	-
CASSDPDRGGEQYF	TGTGCCAGCAGCGACCCCGACAGGGGAGGCGAGCAGTACTTC	TRBV7-2	TRBJ2-7	TRBD1	-
CASSLDVWGGDQPQHF	TGTGCCAGCAGCTTAGATGTGTGGGGGGGGGATCAGCCCCAGCATTTT	TRBV7-2	TRBJ1-5	-	-
CASSLGSTNQPQHF	TGTGCCAGCAGCTTAGGCAGTACGAATCAGCCCCAGCATTTT	TRBV7-9	TRBJ1-5	-	-
CASSLGNSPLHF	TGTGCCAGCAGCTTAGGGAATTCACCCCTCCACTTT	TRBV7-2	TRBJ1-6	-	-
CASSSWTSGADTQYF	TGCGCCAGCAGCTCGTGGACTAGCGGGGCAGATACGCAGTATTTT	TRBV5-1	TRBJ2-3	TRBD2	-
CASSRYAGYGYTF	TGTGCCAGCAGTCGGTACGCAGGCTATGGCTACACCTTC	TRBV6-2/TRBV6-3	TRBJ1-2	-	-
CASSKIDSSYEQYF	TGTGCCAGCAGCAAAATCGACAGCTCCTACGAGCAGTACTTC	TRBV5-4	TRBJ2-7	-	-
CASSNPTGRTGELFF	TGTGCCAGCAGTAACCCGACAGGGAGGACCGGGGAGCTGTTTTTT	TRBV6-5	TRBJ2-2	-	once
CASSRDRQETQYF	TGTGCCAGCAGCCGGGACAGACAAGAGACCCAGTACTTC	TRBV12-3/TRBV12-4	TRBJ2-5	TRBD1	-
CSARGGYGYTF	TGCAGTGCCAGGGGGGGCTATGGCTACACCTTC	TRBV20-1	TRBJ1-2	TRBD1	-
CATSDTFSVPGAFF	TGTGCCACCTCCGATACATTCAGTGTTCCGGGGGCTTTCTTT	TRBV6-5	TRBJ1-1	-	-
CASSSRGGSYNEQFF	TGTGCCAGCAGTTCTCGCGGGGGCTCCTACAATGAGCAGTTCTTC	TRBV2	TRBJ2-1	TRBD2	-
CASSLQEAGELFF	TGCGCCAGCAGCTTGCAGGAGGCCGGGGAGCTGTTTTTT	TRBV5-1	TRBJ2-2	-	-
CASSLVDRGGYEQYF	TGTGCCAGCAGCTTAGTCGACAGGGGAGGCTACGAGCAGTACTTC	TRBV7-8	TRBJ2-7	TRBD1	-
CASSPAEYGNSPLHF	TGTGCCAGCTCACCAGCCGAATACGGTAATTCACCCCTCCACTTT	TRBV18	TRBJ1-6	-	few
CASSLDGSTDTQYF	TGTGCCAGCAGCTTAGACGGCAGCACAGATACGCAGTATTTT	TRBV7-2	TRBJ2-3	-	-
CASSLRTSGGYEQYF	TGTGCCAGCAGCTTAAGGACTAGCGGGGGCTACGAGCAGTACTTC	TRBV7-2	TRBJ2-7	TRBD2	-
CATSRARSSYEQYF	TGTGCCACCAGCAGAGCCAGGAGCTCCTACGAGCAGTACTTC	TRBV15	TRBJ2-7	-	-
CASSESGTGNEQFF	TGTGCCAGCAGTGAGTCCGGGACAGGAAATGAGCAGTTCTTC	TRBV6-1	TRBJ2-1	TRBD1	-
CASSTRQGNSPLHF	TGTGCCAGTAGTACACGACAGGGGAATTCACCCCTCCACTTT	TRBV19	TRBJ1-6	TRBD1	-
CASSPLTENFHGYTF	TGTGCCAGCAGTCCTTTGACTGAAAACTTCCATGGCTACACCTTC	TRBV28	TRBJ1-2	-	-
CASRTTHRTGVYGYTF	TGTGCCAGCAGAACGACGCACCGGACGGGGGTCTATGGCTACACCTTC	TRBV27	TRBJ1-2	-	once